This TCR beta chain was profiled in a study of T cell responses to AZD1222 COVID-19 vaccine. Study information: Recipients boosted at about 4 weeks or about 12 weeks are pooled.

The table came from immunoSEQ multiplex PCR; TCRdb's copy has only in-frame clones and leaves some out. Of approximately 100,000 clones in the sample, approximately 88% are singletons; the top ten hold around 20%. Study-level points and caveats: Baseline seropositivity occurred in only a handful of AZD1222 recipients.

Note on this clone: What it binds is not known.

The V segment lost 0 bases and the J segment 1 base; nucleotides outside the gene matches: 1. Germline CDR1 is KGHSH and CDR2 is LQKENI. This CDR3 comprises 15 residues. The receptor's source is an adult in good health. The material sequenced was peripheral blood, taken on day 0 of AZD1222 vaccination. This sequence joins TRBV18 and TRBJ2-3, with 7 nucleotides matching TRBD2. CDR3 in amino acids: CASSPPLAGTDTQYF. Written as DNA, the CDR3 is TGTGCCAGCTCACCACCCCTAGCGGGCACAGATACGCAGTATTTT.